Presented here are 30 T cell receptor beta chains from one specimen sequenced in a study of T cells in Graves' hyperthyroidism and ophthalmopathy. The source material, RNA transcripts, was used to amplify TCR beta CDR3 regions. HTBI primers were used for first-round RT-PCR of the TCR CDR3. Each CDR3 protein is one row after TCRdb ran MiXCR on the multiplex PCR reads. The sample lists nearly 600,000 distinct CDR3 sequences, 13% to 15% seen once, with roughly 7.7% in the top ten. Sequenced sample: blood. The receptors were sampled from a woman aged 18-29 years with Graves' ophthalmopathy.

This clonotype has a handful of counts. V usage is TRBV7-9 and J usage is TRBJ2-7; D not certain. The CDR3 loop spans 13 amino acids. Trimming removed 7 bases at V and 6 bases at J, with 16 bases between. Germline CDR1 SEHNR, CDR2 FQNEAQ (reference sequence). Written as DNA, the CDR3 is TGTGCCAGCACCGAAGGCGCAGAGCTCGAGCAGTACTTC. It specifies CASTEGAELEQYF.

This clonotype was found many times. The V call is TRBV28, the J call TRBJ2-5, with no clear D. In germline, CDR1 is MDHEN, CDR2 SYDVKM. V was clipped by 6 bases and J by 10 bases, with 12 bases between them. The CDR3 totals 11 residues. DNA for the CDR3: TGTGCCAGCAGGCCTCCTCGCTGCCAGTACTTC. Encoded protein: CASRPPRCQYF.

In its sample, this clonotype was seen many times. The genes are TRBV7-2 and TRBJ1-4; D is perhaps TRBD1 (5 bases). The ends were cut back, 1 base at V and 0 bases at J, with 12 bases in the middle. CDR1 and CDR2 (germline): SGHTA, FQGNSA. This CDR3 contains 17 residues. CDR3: CASSLVGQGTTNEKLFF. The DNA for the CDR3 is TGTGCCAGCAGCTTAGTAGGGCAGGGTACAACTAATGAAAAACTGTTTTTT.

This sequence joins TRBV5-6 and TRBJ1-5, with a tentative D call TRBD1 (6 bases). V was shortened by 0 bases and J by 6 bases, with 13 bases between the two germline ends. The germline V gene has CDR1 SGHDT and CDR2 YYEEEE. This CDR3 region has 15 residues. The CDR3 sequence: CASSLGPTGVQPQHF. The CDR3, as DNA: TGTGCCAGCAGCTTGGGCCCGACAGGCGTTCAGCCCCAGCATTTT.

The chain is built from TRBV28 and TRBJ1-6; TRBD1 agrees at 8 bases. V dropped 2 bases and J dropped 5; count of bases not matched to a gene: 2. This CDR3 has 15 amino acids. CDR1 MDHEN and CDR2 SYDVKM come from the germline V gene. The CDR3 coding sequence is TGTGCCAGCAGTTTACTGGACAGGGATAATTCACCCCTCCACTTT. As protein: CASSLLDRDNSPLHF.

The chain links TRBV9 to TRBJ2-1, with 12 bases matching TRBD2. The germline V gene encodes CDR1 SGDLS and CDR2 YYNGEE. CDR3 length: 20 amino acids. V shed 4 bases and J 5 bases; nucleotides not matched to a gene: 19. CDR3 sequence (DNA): TGTGCCAGCAGCCACCGAGGACTAGCGGGACTGAAACACACCAACAATGAGCAGTTCTTC. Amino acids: CASSHRGLAGLKHTNNEQFF.

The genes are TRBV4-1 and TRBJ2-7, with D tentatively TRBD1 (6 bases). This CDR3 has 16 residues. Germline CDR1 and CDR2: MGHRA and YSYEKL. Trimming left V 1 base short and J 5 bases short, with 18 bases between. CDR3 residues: CASSQALVRTDHEQYF. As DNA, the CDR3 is TGCGCCAGCAGCCAAGCACTGGTGAGGACAGACCACGAGCAGTACTTC.

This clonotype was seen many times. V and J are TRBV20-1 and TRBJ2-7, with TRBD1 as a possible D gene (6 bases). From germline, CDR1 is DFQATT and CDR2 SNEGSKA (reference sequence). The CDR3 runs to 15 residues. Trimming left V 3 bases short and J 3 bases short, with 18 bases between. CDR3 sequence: CSARETGRGHYEQYF. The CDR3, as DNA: TGCAGTGCTAGGGAGACAGGTAGAGGGCACTACGAGCAGTACTTC.

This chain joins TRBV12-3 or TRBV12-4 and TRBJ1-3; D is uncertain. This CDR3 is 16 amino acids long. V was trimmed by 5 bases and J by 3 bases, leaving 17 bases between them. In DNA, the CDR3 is TGTGCCAGCAGTCCCTTTGGATCGGCGGGTGGAAACACCATATATTTT. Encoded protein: CASSPFGSAGGNTIYF.

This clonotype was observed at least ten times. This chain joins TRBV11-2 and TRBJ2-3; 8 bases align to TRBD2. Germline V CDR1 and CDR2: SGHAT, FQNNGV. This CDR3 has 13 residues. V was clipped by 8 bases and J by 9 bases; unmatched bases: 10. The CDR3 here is CASDPEREPTQYF. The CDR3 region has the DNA TGTGCCAGCGACCCCGAGCGGGAGCCCACGCAGTATTTT.

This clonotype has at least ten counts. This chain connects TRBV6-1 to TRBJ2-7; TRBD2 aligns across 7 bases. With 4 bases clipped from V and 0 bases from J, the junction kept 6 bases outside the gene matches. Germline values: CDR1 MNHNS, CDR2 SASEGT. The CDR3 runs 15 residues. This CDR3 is CASSALADISYEQYF. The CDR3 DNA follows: TGTGCCAGCAGTGCGCTAGCGGACATCTCCTACGAGCAGTACTTC.

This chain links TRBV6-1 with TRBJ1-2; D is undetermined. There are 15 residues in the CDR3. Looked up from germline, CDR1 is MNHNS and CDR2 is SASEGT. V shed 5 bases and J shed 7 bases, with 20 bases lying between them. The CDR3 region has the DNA TGTGCCAGCAGTCAACGGGTTTCGGGAATAGGTGGCTACACCTTC. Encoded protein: CASSQRVSGIGGYTF.

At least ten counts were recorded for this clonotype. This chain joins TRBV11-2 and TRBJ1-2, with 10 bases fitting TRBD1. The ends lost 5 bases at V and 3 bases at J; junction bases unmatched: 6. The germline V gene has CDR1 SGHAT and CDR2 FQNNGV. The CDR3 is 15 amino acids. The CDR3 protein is CASSARTGGDYGYTF. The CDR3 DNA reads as TGTGCCAGCAGCGCCCGGACAGGGGGTGACTATGGCTACACCTTC.

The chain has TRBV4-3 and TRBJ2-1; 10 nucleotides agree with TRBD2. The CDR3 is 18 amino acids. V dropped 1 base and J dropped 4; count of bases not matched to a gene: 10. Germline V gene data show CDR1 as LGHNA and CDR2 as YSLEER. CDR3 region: CASSQVPSGRVLYNEQFF. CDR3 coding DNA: TGCGCCAGCAGCCAAGTGCCCAGCGGGAGGGTACTATACAATGAGCAGTTCTTC.

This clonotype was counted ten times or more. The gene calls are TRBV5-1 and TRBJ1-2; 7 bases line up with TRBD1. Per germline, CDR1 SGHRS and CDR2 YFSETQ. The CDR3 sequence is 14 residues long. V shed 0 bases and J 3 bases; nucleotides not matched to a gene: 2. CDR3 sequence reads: CASSLAGTDYGYTF. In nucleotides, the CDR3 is TGCGCCAGCAGCTTGGCGGGGACAGACTATGGCTACACCTTC.

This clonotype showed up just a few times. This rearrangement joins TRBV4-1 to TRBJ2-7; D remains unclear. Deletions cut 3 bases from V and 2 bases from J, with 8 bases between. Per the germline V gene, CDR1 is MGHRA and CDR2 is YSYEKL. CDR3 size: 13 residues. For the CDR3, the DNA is TGCGCCAGCAGCCAGAACGCCGCCTACGAGCAGTACTTC. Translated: CASSQNAAYEQYF.

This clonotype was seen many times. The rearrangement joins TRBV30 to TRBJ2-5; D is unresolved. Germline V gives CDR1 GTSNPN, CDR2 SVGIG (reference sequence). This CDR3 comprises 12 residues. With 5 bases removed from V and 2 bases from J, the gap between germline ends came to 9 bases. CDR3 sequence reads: CAWGPQQETQYF. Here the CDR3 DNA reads TGTGCCTGGGGGCCCCAACAAGAGACCCAGTACTTC.

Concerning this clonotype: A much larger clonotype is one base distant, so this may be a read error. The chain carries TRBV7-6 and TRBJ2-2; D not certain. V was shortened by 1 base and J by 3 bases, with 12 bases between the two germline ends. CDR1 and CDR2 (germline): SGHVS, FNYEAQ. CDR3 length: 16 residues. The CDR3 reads CASSLGRRPHTGELFF. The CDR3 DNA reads TGTGCCAGCAGCTTAGGGAGACGACCCCACACCGGGGAGCTGTTTTTT.

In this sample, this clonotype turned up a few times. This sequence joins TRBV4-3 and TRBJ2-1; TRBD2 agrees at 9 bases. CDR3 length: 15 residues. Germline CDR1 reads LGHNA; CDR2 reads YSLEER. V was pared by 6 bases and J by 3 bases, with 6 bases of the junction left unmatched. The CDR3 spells CASRPGTSNYNEQFF. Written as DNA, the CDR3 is TGCGCCAGCAGACCCGGGACTAGCAACTACAATGAGCAGTTCTTC.

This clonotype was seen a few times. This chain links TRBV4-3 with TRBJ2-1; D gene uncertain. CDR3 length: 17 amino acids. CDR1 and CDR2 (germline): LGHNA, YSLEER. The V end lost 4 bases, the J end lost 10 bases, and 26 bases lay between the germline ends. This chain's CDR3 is CASSLSLAFPRSGEQFF. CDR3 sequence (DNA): TGCGCCAGCAGCCTATCCCTGGCATTCCCGCGGAGTGGGGAGCAGTTCTTC.

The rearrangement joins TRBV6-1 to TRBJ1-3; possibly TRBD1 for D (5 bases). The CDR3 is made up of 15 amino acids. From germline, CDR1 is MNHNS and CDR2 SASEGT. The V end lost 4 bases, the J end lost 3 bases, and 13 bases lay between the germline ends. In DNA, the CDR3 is TGTGCCAGCAGTGGACCGGGGCGGAGTGGAAACACCATATATTTT. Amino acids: CASSGPGRSGNTIYF.

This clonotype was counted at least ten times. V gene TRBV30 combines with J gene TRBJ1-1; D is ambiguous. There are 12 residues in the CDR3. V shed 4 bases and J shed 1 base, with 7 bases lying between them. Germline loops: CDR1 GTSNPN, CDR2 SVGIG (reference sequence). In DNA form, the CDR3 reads TGTGCCTGGATGGTGACGAACACTGAAGCTTTCTTT. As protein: CAWMVTNTEAFF.

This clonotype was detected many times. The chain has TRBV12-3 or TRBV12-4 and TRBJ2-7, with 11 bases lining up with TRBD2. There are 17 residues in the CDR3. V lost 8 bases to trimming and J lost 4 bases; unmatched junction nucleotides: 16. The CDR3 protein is CASSLLAGALHMYEQYF. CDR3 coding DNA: TGTGCCAGCTCTCTACTAGCGGGAGCGCTTCATATGTACGAGCAGTACTTC.

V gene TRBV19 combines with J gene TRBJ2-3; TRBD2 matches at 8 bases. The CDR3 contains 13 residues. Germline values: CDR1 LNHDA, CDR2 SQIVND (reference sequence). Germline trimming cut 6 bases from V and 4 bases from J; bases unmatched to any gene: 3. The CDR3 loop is CASRGLAADTQYF. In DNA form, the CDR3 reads TGTGCCAGTAGAGGACTAGCCGCAGATACGCAGTATTTT.

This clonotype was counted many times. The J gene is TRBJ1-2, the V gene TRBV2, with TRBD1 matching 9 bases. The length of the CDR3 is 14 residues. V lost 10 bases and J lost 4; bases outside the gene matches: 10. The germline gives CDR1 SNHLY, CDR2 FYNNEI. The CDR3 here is CATPTGGVLYGYTF. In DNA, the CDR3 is TGTGCCACCCCGACAGGGGGAGTACTCTATGGCTACACCTTC.

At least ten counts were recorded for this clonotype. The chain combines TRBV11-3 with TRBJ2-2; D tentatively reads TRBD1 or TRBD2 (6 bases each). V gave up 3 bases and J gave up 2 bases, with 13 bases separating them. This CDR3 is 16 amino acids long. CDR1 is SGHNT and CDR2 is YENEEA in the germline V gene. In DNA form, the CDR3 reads TGTGCCAGCAGCTTTGGAGGGACACCTAACACCGGGGAGCTGTTTTTT. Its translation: CASSFGGTPNTGELFF.

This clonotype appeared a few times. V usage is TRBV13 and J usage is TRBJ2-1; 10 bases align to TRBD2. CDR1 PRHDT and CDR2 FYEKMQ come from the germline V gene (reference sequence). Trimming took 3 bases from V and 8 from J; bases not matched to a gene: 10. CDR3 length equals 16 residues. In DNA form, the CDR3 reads TGTGCCAGCAGCTTGGGATCTAGCGGGAGTTGGTATGAGCAGTTCTTC. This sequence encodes CASSLGSSGSWYEQFF.

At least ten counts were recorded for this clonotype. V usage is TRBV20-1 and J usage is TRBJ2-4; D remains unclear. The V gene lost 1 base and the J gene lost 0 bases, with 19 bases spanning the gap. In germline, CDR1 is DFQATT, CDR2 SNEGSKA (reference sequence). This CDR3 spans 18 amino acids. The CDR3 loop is CSARAQDLAPGAKNIQYF. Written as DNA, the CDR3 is TGCAGTGCTAGAGCCCAGGACCTGGCTCCTGGAGCCAAAAACATTCAGTACTTC.

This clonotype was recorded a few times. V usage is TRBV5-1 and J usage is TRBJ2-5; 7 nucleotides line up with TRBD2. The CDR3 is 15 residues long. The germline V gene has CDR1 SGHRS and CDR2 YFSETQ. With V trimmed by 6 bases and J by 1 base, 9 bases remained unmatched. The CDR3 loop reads CASNLAEKIQETQYF. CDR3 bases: TGCGCCAGCAACCTAGCGGAGAAGATCCAAGAGACCCAGTACTTC.

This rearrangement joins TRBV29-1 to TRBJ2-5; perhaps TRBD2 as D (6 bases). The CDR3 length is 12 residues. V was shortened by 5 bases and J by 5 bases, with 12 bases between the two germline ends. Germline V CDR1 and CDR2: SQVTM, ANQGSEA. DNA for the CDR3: TGCAGCGTTTGGGGGGTCGACGAGACCCAGTACTTC. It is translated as CSVWGVDETQYF. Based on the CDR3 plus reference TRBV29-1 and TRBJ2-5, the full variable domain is SAVISQKPSRDICQRGTSLTIQCQVDSQVTMMFWYRQQPGQSLTLIATANQGSEATYESGFVIDKFPISRPNLTFSTLTVSNMSPEDSSIYLCSVWGVDETQYFGPGTRLLVL.